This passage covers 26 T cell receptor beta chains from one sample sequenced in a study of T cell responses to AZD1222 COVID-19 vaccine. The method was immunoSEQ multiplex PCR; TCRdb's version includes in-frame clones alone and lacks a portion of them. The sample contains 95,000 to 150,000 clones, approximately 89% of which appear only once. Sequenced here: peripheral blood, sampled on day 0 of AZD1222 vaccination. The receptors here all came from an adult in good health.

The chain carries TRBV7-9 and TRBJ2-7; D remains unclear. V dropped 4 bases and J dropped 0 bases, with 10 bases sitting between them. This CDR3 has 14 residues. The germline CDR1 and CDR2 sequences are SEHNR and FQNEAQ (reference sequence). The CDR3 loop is CASSSGRSSYEQYF. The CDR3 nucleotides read TGTGCCAGCAGCTCGGGCCGCAGCTCCTACGAGCAGTACTTC.

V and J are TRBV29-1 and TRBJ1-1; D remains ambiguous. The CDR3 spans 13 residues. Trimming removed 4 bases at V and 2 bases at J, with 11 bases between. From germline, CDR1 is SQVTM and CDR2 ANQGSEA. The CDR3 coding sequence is TGCAGCGTTGGGTGGCAGGCTAACACTGAAGCTTTCTTT. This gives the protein CSVGWQANTEAFF.

CDR3 amino acids: CASNRDGNYGYTF. The DNA of the CDR3 is TGTGCCAGCAACCGGGACGGTAACTATGGCTACACCTTC. The chain is built from TRBV6-5 and TRBJ1-2; D perhaps matches TRBD1 (5 bases). The CDR3 has 13 residues. V was clipped by 7 bases and J by 1 base, with 10 bases between them. Germline V gene lookup returns CDR1 MNHEY and CDR2 SVGAGI.

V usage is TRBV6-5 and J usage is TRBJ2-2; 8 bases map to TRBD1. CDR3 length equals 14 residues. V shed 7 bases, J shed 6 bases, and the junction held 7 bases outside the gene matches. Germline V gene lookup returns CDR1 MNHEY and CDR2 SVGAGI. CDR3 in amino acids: CASIRDRGSGELFF. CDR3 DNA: TGTGCCAGCATTCGTGACAGGGGATCCGGGGAGCTGTTTTTT.

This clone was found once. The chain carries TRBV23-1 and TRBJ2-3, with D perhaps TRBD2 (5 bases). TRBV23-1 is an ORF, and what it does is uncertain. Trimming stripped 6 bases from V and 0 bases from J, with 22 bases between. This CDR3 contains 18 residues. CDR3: CASRPDLRGRFSTDTQYF. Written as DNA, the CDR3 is TGCGCCAGCAGGCCGGACCTGAGAGGGCGGTTTAGCACAGATACGCAGTATTTT.

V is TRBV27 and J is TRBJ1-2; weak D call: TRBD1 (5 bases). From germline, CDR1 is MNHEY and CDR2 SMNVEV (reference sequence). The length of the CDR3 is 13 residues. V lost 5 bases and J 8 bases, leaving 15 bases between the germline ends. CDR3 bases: TGTGCCAGCAGTAGGACCGGGACGGGCGGCTACACCTTC. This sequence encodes CASSRTGTGGYTF.

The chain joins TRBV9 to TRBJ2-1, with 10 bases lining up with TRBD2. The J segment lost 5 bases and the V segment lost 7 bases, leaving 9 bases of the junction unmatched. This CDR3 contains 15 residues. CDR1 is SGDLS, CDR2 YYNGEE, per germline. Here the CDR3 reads CASVSLAGVDNEQFF. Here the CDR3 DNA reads TGTGCCAGCGTAAGCCTAGCGGGGGTAGACAATGAGCAGTTCTTC.

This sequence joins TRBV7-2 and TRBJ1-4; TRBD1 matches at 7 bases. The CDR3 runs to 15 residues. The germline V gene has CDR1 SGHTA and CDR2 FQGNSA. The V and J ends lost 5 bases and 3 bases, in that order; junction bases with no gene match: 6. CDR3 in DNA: TGTGCCAGCAGCCTAATGACAGGGTCTAATGAAAAACTGTTTTTT. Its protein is CASSLMTGSNEKLFF. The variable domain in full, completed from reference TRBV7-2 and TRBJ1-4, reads GAGVSQSPSNKVTEKGKDVELRCDPISGHTALYWYRQSLGQGLEFLIYFQGNSAPDKSGLPSDRFSAERTGGSVSTLTIQRTQQEDSAVYLCASSLMTGSNEKLFFGSGTQLSVL.

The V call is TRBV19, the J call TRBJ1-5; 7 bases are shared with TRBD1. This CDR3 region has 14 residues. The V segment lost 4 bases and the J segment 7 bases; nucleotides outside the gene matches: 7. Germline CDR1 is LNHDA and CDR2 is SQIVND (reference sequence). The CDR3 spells CASSTSSTGQPQHF. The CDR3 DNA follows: TGTGCCAGTAGTACCTCATCGACAGGGCAGCCCCAGCATTTT.

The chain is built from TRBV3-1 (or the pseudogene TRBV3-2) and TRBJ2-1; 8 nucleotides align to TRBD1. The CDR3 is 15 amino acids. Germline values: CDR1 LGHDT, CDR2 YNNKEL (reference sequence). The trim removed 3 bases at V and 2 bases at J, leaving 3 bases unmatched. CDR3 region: CASSHRTGTYNEQFF. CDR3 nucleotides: TGTGCCAGCAGCCACAGGACAGGGACCTACAATGAGCAGTTCTTC.

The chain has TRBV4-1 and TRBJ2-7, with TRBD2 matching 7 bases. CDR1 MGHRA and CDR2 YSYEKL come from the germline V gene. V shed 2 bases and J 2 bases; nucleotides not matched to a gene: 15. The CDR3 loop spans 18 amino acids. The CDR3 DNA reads TGCGCCAGCAGCCAAAGGGCCCCTCTAGCGGTAACTACCTACGAGCAGTACTTC. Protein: CASSQRAPLAVTTYEQYF.

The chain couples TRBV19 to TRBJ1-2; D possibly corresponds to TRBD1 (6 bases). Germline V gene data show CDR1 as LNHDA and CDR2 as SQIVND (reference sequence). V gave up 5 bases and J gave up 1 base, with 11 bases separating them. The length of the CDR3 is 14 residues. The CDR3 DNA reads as TGTGCCAGTAGTCCAACCAGGGGTAACTATGGCTACACCTTC. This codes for CASSPTRGNYGYTF.

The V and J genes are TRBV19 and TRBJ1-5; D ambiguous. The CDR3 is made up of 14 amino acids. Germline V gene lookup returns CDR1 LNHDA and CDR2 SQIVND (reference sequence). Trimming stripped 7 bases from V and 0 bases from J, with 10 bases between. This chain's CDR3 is CASKGGGSNQPQHF. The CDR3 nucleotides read TGTGCCAGTAAAGGTGGAGGTAGCAATCAGCCCCAGCATTTT.

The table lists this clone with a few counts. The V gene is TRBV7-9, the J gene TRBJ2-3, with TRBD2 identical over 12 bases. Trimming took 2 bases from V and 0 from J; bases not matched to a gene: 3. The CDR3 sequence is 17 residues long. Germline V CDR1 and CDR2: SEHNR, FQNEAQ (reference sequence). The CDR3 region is CASSLWGTSGSTDTQYF. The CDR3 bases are TGTGCCAGCAGCTTATGGGGGACTAGCGGGAGCACAGATACGCAGTATTTT.

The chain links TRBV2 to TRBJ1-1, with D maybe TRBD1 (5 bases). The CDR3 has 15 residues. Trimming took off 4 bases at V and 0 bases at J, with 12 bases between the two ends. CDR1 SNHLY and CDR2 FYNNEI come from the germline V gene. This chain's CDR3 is CASSARANMNTEAFF. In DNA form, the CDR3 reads TGTGCCAGCAGTGCCAGGGCTAACATGAACACTGAAGCTTTCTTT.

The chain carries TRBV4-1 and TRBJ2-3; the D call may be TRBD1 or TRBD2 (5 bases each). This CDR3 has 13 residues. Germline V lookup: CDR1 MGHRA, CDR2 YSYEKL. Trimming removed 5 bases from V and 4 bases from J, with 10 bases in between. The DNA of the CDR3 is TGCGCCAGCAGCGCCCCGGGGCCAGATACGCAGTATTTT. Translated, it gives CASSAPGPDTQYF.

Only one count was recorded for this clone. DNA for the CDR3: TGTGCCAGCACCACATACCTCCAAGAGACCCAGTACTTC. The encoded protein is CASTTYLQETQYF. The chain has TRBV7-9 and TRBJ2-5; no reliable D call. The CDR3 sequence is 13 residues long. Trimming took 7 bases from V and 1 from J, leaving 10 bases between them. Germline V gene sequence: CDR1 SEHNR, CDR2 FQNEAQ (reference sequence).

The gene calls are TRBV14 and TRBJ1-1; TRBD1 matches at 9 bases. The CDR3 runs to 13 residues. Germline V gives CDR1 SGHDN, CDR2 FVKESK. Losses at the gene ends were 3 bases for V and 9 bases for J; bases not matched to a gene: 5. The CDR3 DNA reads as TGTGCCAGCAGCCAGCAGACAGGGGGACAAGCTTTCTTT. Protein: CASSQQTGGQAFF.

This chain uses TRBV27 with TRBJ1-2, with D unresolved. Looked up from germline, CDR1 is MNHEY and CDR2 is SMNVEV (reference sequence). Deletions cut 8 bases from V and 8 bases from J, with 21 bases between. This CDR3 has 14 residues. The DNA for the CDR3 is TGTGCCAGCCGTCGCGAAAGGGCGGGAGACGGCTACACCTTC. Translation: CASRRERAGDGYTF.

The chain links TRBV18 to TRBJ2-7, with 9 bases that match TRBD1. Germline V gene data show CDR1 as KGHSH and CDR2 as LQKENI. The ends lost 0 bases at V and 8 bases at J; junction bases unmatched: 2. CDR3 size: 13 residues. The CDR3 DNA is TGTGCCAGCTCACCACCGGGACAGGGACAGCAGTACTTC. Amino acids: CASSPPGQGQQYF.

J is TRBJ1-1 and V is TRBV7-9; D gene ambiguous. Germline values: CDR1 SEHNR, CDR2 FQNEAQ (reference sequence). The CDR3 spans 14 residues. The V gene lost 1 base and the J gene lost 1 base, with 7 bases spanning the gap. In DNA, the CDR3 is TGTGCCAGCAGCTTAGACAGTACGAACACTGAAGCTTTCTTT. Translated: CASSLDSTNTEAFF.

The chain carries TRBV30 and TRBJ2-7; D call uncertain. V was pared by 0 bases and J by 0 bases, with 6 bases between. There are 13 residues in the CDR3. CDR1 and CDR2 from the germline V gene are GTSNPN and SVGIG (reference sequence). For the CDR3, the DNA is TGTGCCTGGAGTGTCCCCGGCTCCTACGAGCAGTACTTC. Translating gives CAWSVPGSYEQYF.

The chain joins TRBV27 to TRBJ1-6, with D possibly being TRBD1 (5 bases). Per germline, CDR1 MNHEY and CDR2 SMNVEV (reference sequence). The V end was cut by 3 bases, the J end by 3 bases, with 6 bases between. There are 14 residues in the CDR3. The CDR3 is CASSFDSYNSPLHF. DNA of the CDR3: TGTGCCAGCAGTTTCGACAGCTATAATTCACCCCTCCACTTT.

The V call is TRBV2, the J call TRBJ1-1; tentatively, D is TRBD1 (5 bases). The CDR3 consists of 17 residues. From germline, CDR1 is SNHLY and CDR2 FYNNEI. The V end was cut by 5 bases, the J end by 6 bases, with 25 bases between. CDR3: CASSPSGARPGDAEAFF. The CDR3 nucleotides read TGTGCCAGCAGTCCATCCGGGGCCCGGCCGGGGGACGCTGAAGCTTTCTTT.

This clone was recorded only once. The CDR3: CASSVGQVNEKLFF. CDR3 coding DNA: TGTGCCAGCAGCGTGGGACAGGTTAATGAAAAACTGTTTTTT. The chain joins TRBV5-4 to TRBJ1-4; 8 bases agree with TRBD1. After removal of 4 bases from V and 4 bases from J, the junction contained 3 bases not matched to a gene. Germline-derived CDR1 and CDR2 are SGHNT and YYREEE (reference sequence). The CDR3 covers 14 residues.

CDR3 sequence reads: CSASLSFVRDLKETQYF. As DNA, the CDR3 is TGCAGTGCTAGTCTATCCTTCGTGAGGGACCTCAAAGAGACCCAGTACTTC. The rearrangement links TRBV20-1 to TRBJ2-5; tentatively, D is TRBD1 or TRBD2 (5 bases each). The V gene lost 3 bases and the J gene lost 3 bases, with 23 bases spanning the gap. CDR3 length: 17 residues. Germline loops: CDR1 DFQATT, CDR2 SNEGSKA (reference sequence).